These 8 T cell receptor beta chains came from one sample sequenced in a study of T-cell reconstitution after alpha-beta-depleted transplantation in children. Using unique molecular identifiers, the investigators prepared the TCRbeta library. TCRdb re-called the PCR reads with MiXCR, one entry per CDR3 protein. Altogether around 490,000 distinct CDR3 sequences are present, roughly 10% being singletons, with the ten largest covering 14%. Sequences were derived from PBMCs, mostly from graft donor cells, sampled 180 days after TCRalphabeta/CD19-depleted stem cell transplant. The receptors come from a female patient aged 2-15 years who had a stem cell transplant for aplastic anemia, so the T cells may come from the graft donor.

This clonotype showed up just a few times. The CDR3 nucleotides read TGTGCCACCAGTGAACAAGGACAGCACGAAGCTTTCTTT. Encoded protein: CATSEQGQHEAFF. This chain links TRBV24-1 with TRBJ1-1; D is perhaps TRBD1 (6 bases). The CDR3 length is 13 residues. Germline CDR1 and CDR2: KGHDR and SFDVKD. The V gene lost 4 bases and the J gene lost 8 bases, with 13 bases spanning the gap.

The table lists this clonotype with many counts. The chain uses TRBV6-5 and TRBJ2-7, with 7 bases matching TRBD1. This CDR3 has 14 amino acids. Trimming at V came to 4 bases and at J to 0 bases, leaving 3 bases not matched to a gene. Germline V gives CDR1 MNHEY, CDR2 SVGAGI. CDR3 DNA: TGTGCCAGCAGTTGGGACAGCAGCTCCTACGAGCAGTACTTC. Its translation is CASSWDSSSYEQYF.

This clonotype has ten or more counts. The DNA of the CDR3 is TGCGCCAGCAGCCAAGATATGAGGCAGTACTACGAGCAGTACTTC. Residues: CASSQDMRQYYEQYF. The chain has TRBV4-3 and TRBJ2-7; D unclear. There are 15 residues in the CDR3. The germline V gene has CDR1 LGHNA and CDR2 YSLEER. The ends were cut back, 0 bases at V and 3 bases at J, with 12 bases in the middle.

This clonotype was seen a few times. The chain links TRBV7-2 to TRBJ2-3, with D possibly being TRBD1 (5 bases). Germline-derived CDR1 and CDR2 are SGHTA and FQGNSA. V was cut by 1 base and J by 4 bases, with 12 bases left in between. The CDR3 has 15 residues. The CDR3 sequence is CASSLERLGPDTQYF. The CDR3 region has the DNA TGTGCCAGCAGCTTAGAGAGGCTGGGGCCAGATACGCAGTATTTT.

This clonotype was picked up a small number of times. The V and J genes are TRBV6-1 and TRBJ2-5, with D uncertain. Germline lookup yields CDR1 MNHNS and CDR2 SASEGT. V was trimmed by 7 bases and J by 1 base, leaving 19 bases between them. The CDR3 is 16 residues long. The chain's CDR3 is CASTSWRGSFQETQYF. Written as DNA, the CDR3 is TGTGCCAGCACCTCCTGGAGAGGCAGCTTCCAAGAGACCCAGTACTTC.

V usage is TRBV15 and J usage is TRBJ1-2, with D unclear. Germline CDR1 is LNHNV and CDR2 is YYDKDF (reference sequence). V lost 0 bases to trimming and J lost 4 bases, with 6 bases between them. CDR3 length equals 13 residues. The CDR3 sequence is CATSRDGFYGYTF. DNA for the CDR3: TGTGCCACCAGCAGAGATGGGTTCTATGGCTACACCTTC.

This clonotype was counted between two and nine times. This chain links TRBV4-1 with TRBJ1-4, with 9 bases aligning to TRBD1. Germline lookup yields CDR1 MGHRA and CDR2 YSYEKL. V lost 4 bases to trimming and J lost 7 bases; unmatched junction nucleotides: 10. The CDR3 runs to 16 residues. The CDR3 DNA reads TGCGCCAGCAGCCCCCAAGAACAGGGGGCGCTTGAAAAACTGTTTTTT. Amino acids: CASSPQEQGALEKLFF.

This clonotype was detected only a few times. J is TRBJ2-7 and V is TRBV5-1; 8 positions agree with TRBD1. The length of the CDR3 is 14 residues. V was clipped by 4 bases and J by 2 bases; unmatched bases: 5. Germline CDR1 SGHRS, CDR2 YFSETQ. CDR3 DNA sequence: TGCGCCAGCAGCGCAGACAGGGGAACCTACGAGCAGTACTTC. This encodes CASSADRGTYEQYF.